This T cell receptor beta chain was documented in a study of persistence of HIV-infected CD4 T cells. As for the study in general: Isolated cells were CMV- and HIV-1 Gag-responding CD4+ T cells.

An overlapping HIV-1 Gag peptide pool stimulated these cells at roughly 0.97 ug/peptide/mL. Sorted nonresponding memory CD4+ T cells were CD40L-negative, CD69-negative, CD45RO-high. Donors had undetectable plasma HIV-1 RNA, under 50 copies/mL, for 4+ years. The libraries were made with immunoSEQ version 4 in survey mode. The repertoire was sequenced with immunoSEQ multiplex PCR; TCRdb's copy has only in-frame clones and lacks some. The table has about 40,000 clones, 78% seen once; the top ten hold 14%. Turning to this clone: Its specificity is unknown.

The CDR3 is made up of 14 amino acids. Trimming stripped 1 base from V and 7 bases from J, with 11 bases between. Germline V gives CDR1 SGHTA, CDR2 FQGNSA. Findings and caveats of the study: CMV- and Gag-responding cells had lower TCRbeta richness than CD3/CD28-responding cells.

The sequence was collected from an adult man with HIV who was CMV-seropositive. The chain combines TRBV7-2 with TRBJ1-5, with D tentatively TRBD1 (5 bases). The material sequenced was CD4+ T cells sorted from PBMCs after approximately 18-hour stimulation, taken from a patient who received antiretroviral therapy. The CDR3 sequence is CASSLVTGPQPQHF. DNA for the CDR3: TGTGCCAGCAGCTTAGTTACGGGGCCCCAGCCCCAGCATTTT.